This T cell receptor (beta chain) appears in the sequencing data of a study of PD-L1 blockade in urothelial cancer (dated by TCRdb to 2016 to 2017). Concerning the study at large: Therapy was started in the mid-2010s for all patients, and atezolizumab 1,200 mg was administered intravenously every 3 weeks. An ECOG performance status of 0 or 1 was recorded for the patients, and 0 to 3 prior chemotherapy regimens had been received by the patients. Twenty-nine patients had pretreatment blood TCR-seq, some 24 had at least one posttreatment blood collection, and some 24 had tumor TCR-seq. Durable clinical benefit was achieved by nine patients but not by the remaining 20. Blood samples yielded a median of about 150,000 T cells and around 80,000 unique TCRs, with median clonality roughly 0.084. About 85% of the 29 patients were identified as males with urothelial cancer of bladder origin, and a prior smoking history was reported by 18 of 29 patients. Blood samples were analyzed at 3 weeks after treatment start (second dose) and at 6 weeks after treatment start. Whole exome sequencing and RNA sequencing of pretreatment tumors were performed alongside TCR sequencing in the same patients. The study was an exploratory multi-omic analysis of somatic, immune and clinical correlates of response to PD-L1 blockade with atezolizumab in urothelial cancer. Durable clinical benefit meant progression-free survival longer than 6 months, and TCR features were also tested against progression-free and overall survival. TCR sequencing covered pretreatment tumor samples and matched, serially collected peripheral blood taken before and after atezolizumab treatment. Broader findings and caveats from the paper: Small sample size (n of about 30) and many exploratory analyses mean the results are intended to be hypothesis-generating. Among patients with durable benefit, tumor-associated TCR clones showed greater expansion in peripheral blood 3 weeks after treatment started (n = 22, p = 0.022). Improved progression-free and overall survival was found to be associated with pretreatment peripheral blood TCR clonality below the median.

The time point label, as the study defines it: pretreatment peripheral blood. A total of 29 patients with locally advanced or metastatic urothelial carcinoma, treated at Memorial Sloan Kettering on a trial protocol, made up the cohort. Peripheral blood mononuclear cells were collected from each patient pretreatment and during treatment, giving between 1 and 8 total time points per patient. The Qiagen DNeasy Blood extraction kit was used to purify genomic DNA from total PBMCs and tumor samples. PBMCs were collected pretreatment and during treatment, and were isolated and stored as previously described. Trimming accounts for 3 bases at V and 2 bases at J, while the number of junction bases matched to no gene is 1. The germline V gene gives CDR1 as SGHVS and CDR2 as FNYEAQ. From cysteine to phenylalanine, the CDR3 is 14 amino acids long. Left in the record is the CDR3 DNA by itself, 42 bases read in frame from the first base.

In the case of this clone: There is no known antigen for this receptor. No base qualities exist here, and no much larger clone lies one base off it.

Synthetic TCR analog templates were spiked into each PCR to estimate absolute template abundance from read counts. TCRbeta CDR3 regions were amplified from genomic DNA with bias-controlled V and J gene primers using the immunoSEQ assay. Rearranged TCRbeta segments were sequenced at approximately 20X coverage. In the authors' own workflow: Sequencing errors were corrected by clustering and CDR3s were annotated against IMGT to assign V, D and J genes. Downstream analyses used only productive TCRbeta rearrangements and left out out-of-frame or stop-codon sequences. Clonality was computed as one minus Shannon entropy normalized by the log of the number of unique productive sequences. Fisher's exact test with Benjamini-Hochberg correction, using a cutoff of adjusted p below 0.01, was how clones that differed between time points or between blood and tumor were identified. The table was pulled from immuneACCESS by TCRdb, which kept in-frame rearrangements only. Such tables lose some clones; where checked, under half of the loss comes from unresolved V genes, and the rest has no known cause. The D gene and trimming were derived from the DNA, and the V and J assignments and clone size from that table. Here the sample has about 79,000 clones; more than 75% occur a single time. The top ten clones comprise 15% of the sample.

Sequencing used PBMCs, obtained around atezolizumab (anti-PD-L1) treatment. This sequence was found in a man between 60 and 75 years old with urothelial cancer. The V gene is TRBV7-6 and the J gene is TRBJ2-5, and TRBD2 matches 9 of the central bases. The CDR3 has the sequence CASSLSGGQETQYF. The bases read TGTGCCAGCAGCTTGAGCGGGGGGCAAGAGACCCAGTACTTC.